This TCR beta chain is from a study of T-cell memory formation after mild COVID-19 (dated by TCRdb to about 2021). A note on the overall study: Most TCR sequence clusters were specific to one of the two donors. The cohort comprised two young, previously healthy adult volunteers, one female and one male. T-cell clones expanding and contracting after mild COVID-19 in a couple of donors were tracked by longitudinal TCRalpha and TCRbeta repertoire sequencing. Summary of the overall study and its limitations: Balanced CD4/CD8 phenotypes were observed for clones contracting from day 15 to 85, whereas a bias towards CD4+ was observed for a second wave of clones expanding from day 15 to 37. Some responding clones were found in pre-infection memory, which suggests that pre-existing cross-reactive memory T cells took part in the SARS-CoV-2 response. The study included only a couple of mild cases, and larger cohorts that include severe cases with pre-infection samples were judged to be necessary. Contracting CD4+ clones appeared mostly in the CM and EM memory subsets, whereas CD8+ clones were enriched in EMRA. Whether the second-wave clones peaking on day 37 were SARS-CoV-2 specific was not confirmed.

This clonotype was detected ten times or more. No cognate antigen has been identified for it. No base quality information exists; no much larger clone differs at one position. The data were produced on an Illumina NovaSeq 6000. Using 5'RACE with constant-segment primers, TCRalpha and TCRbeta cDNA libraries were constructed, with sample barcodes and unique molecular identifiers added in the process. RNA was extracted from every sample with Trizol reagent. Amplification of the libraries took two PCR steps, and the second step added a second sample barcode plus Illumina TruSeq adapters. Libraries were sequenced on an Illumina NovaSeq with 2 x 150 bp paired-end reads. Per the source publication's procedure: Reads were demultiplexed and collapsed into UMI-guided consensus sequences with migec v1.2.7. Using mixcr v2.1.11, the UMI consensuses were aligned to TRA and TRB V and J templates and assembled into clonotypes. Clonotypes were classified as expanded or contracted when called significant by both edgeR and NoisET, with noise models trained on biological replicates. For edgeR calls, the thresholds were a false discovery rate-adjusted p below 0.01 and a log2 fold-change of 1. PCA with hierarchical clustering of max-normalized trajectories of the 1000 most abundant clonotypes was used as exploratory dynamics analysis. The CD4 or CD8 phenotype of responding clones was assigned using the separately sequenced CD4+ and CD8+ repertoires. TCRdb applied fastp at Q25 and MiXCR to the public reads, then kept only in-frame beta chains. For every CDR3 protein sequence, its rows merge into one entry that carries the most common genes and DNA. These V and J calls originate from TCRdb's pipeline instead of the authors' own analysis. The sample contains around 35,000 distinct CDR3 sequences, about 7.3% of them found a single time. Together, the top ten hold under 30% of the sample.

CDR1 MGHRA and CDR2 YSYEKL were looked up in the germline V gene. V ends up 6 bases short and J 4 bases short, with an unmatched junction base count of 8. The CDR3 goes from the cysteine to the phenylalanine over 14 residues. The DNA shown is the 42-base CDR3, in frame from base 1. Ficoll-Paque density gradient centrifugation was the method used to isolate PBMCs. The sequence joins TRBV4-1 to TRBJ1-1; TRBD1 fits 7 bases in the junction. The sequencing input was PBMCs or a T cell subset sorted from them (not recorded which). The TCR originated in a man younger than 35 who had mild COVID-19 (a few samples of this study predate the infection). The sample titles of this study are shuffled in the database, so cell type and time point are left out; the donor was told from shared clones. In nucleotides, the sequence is TGCGCCAGCAGAGCGACAGGGACGGGCACTGAAGCTTTCTTT. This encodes CASRATGTGTEAFF.